The 17 T cell receptor beta chains below all came from one sample that was sequenced in a study of a mutant IDH1 vaccine in newly diagnosed glioma. The antigens for these receptors are not known. The repertoire was sequenced with immunoSEQ multiplex PCR; TCRdb's copy has only in-frame clones and lacks some. The data contain around 25,000 clones, around 82% of them singletons. Documented time point: week 11, during vaccination. Doses comprised 300 ug of mutant IDH1 20-mer peptide each, plus topical imiquimod. The source material was PBMCs, sampled from a glioma patient whose treatment included an IDH1 peptide vaccine. These TCRs come from a young woman with glioma.

The chain's CDR3 is CASSFPTLHTQYF. CDR3 coding DNA: TGTGCCAGCAGCTTCCCGACCCTACATACGCAGTATTTT. V is TRBV7-9 and J is TRBJ2-3; D gene unclear. Per germline, CDR1 SEHNR and CDR2 FQNEAQ (reference sequence). With 3 bases removed from V and 7 bases from J, the gap between germline ends came to 11 bases. This CDR3 has 13 residues.

The J gene is TRBJ1-1, the V gene TRBV7-9; D remains unclear. The CDR3 runs to 16 residues. The germline V gene encodes CDR1 SEHNR and CDR2 FQNEAQ (reference sequence). V gave up 5 bases and J gave up 6 bases, with 22 bases separating them. The CDR3 DNA reads TGTGCCAGCAGCCCCCGGAACCCTGGTTTAAACGCTGAAGCTTTCTTT. It is translated as CASSPRNPGLNAEAFF.

The genes are TRBV7-6 and TRBJ2-1, with 7 positions matching TRBD1. The CDR3 sequence is 14 residues long. Germline lookup yields CDR1 SGHVS and CDR2 FNYEAQ. The trim removed 5 bases at V and 5 bases at J, leaving 6 bases unmatched. The CDR3 reads CASSPGTVNNEQFF. As DNA, the CDR3 is TGTGCCAGCAGCCCCGGGACAGTCAACAATGAGCAGTTCTTC.

The gene calls are TRBV7-6 and TRBJ2-1, with 10 bases lining up with TRBD2. Germline trimming cut 5 bases from V and 6 bases from J; bases unmatched to any gene: 13. This CDR3 contains 17 residues. Germline values: CDR1 SGHVS, CDR2 FNYEAQ. CDR3 amino acids: CASSQLGLAEVGNEQFF. CDR3 nucleotides: TGTGCCAGCAGCCAGTTAGGACTAGCGGAAGTAGGCAATGAGCAGTTCTTC.

The chain couples TRBV6-1 to TRBJ1-5, with a possible D match to TRBD1 (6 bases). CDR1 and CDR2 from the germline V gene are MNHNS and SASEGT. V was cut by 1 base and J by 4 bases, with 17 bases left in between. The length of the CDR3 is 17 residues. The CDR3 DNA reads as TGTGCCAGCAGTGAAGTCGGGGCAGGGGAAGCTAATCAGCCCCAGCATTTT. It is translated as CASSEVGAGEANQPQHF.

The rearrangement links TRBV2 to TRBJ2-3; maybe TRBD1 (6 bases). The CDR3 length is 14 residues. V was pared by 4 bases and J by 1 base, with 9 bases between. Per germline, CDR1 SNHLY and CDR2 FYNNEI. Here the CDR3 reads CASSGAGGTDTQYF. For the CDR3, the DNA is TGTGCCAGCAGTGGGGCAGGGGGCACAGATACGCAGTATTTT.

V usage is TRBV25-1 and J usage is TRBJ1-2, with TRBD1 matching 9 bases. Germline assignment: CDR1 MGHDK and CDR2 SYGVNS. V shed 5 bases and J 2 bases; nucleotides not matched to a gene: 6. This CDR3 contains 15 residues. CDR3 in DNA: TGTGCCAGCAGTTCTGGACAGGGGTGGAACTATGGCTACACCTTC. Protein sequence: CASSSGQGWNYGYTF.

V usage is TRBV5-4 and J usage is TRBJ1-2; no clear D. Per germline, CDR1 SGHNT and CDR2 YYREEE (reference sequence). This CDR3 has 14 amino acids. The V gene lost 1 base and the J gene lost 4 bases, with 11 bases spanning the gap. CDR3 coding DNA: TGTGCCAGCAGCTTGTTGGACCCTAGCTATGGCTACACCTTC. It encodes CASSLLDPSYGYTF. Full variable domain (remainder filled in from reference TRBV5-4 and TRBJ1-2): ETGVTQSPTHLIKTRGQQVTLRCSSQSGHNTVSWYQQALGQGPQFIFQYYREEENGRGNFPPRFSGLQFPNYSSELNVNALELDDSALYLCASSLLDPSYGYTFGSGTRLTVV.

This sequence joins TRBV2 and TRBJ2-1; 7 nucleotides agree with TRBD1. With V trimmed by 0 bases and J by 13 bases, 6 bases remained unmatched. From germline, CDR1 is SNHLY and CDR2 FYNNEI. CDR3 length: 13 amino acids. The CDR3 DNA reads as TGTGCCAGCAGTGAAGCGTCAACAGGGGCTCAGTTCTTC. Translation gives CASSEASTGAQFF.

The chain uses TRBV18 and TRBJ1-4; no firm D call. The CDR3 sequence is 14 residues long. Germline V lookup: CDR1 KGHSH, CDR2 LQKENI. V was cut by 1 base and J by 9 bases, with 12 bases left in between. Here the CDR3 DNA reads TGTGCCAGCTCACCACAGGCTACCGATAAAAAACTGTTTTTT. Its protein is CASSPQATDKKLFF.

This chain links TRBV19 with TRBJ2-2, with 10 bases lining up with TRBD1. Germline V gene data show CDR1 as LNHDA and CDR2 as SQIVND (reference sequence). The J segment lost 5 bases and the V segment lost 8 bases, leaving 8 bases of the junction unmatched. The CDR3 consists of 15 residues. CDR3 DNA sequence: TGTGCCAGTTTCCCAGGGACAGGGGTTACCGGGGAGCTGTTTTTT. This codes for CASFPGTGVTGELFF.

The chain has TRBV5-1 and TRBJ1-1; TRBD1 might be the D (6 bases). The germline CDR1 and CDR2 sequences are SGHRS and YFSETQ. This CDR3 spans 16 amino acids. V was shortened by 1 base and J by 3 bases, with 16 bases between the two germline ends. The CDR3: CASSLTGGRDYTEAFF. DNA for the CDR3: TGCGCCAGCAGCTTGACGGGGGGCAGGGACTACACTGAAGCTTTCTTT.

V is TRBV6-1 and J is TRBJ2-7; 7 nucleotides match TRBD2. Germline CDR1 MNHNS, CDR2 SASEGT. The CDR3 loop spans 15 amino acids. J lost 0 bases, V lost 4 bases, and 6 bases had no gene match. The CDR3 protein is CASSVGTTSSYEQYF. CDR3 in DNA: TGTGCCAGCAGTGTGGGGACTACCAGCTCCTACGAGCAGTACTTC.

This chain uses TRBV19 with TRBJ2-7; D remains ambiguous. The CDR3 loop spans 14 amino acids. CDR1 LNHDA and CDR2 SQIVND come from the germline V gene (reference sequence). V gave up 5 bases and J gave up 0 bases, with 11 bases separating them. CDR3 in amino acids: CASSFGINSYEQYF. The DNA of the CDR3 is TGTGCCAGTAGTTTTGGCATAAACTCCTACGAGCAGTACTTC.

This clone was seen a handful of times. The rearrangement links TRBV11-2 to TRBJ2-1, with D possibly called TRBD1 or TRBD2 (5 bases each). CDR1 and CDR2 from the germline V gene are SGHAT and FQNNGV. This CDR3 is 15 amino acids long. V was pared by 2 bases and J by 8 bases, with 16 bases between. The CDR3 spells CASSLSGTPRDEQFF. DNA for the CDR3: TGTGCCAGCAGCTTATCCGGGACCCCGAGGGATGAGCAGTTCTTC.

The rearrangement uses TRBV30 and TRBJ1-5; D not certain. V shed 3 bases and J shed 1 base, with 4 bases lying between them. CDR3 size: 12 residues. Germline CDR1 reads GTSNPN; CDR2 reads SVGIG (reference sequence). This chain's CDR3 is CAWRDSNQPQHF. The DNA of the CDR3 is TGTGCCTGGAGAGACAGCAATCAGCCCCAGCATTTT.

This chain uses TRBV4-2 with TRBJ2-1, with 9 bases matching TRBD2. CDR3 length equals 17 residues. J lost 5 bases, V lost 0 bases, and 8 bases had no gene match. Germline loops: CDR1 LGHNA, CDR2 YNFKEQ. The CDR3 spells CASSQEPLAGTNNEQFF. CDR3 coding DNA: TGTGCCAGCAGCCAAGAACCTCTAGCGGGAACTAACAATGAGCAGTTCTTC.